What follows describes a single T cell receptor beta chain. Its antigen is not identified. This sample was included in a study of T cell responses to AZD1222 COVID-19 vaccine. Study at large: Second-dose recipients at about 4 or about 12 weeks were treated as one pooled group.

Between the trimmed V and J ends, which lost 6 bases and 5 bases, there was a span of 11 bases. The CDR3 has 13 residues. CDR1 is WNHNN, CDR2 SYGVQD, per germline (reference sequence). Overall study results and limits: Among the donors, most were white British and more were female, and clonal diversity was possibly underestimated. Mapped onto spike, vaccine-associated CD4 TCRs spanned it and were dominant at 160-218 and 743-854.

Profiled with immunoSEQ multiplex PCR; TCRdb holds only in-frame clones, not every one. The data show 170,000 or so clones, with around 90% seen just once and less than 3% held by the top ten. This chain connects TRBV10-1 to TRBJ1-5; D remains unclear. The sample was peripheral blood, taken on day 0 of AZD1222 vaccination. This receptor was obtained from an adult in good health. The CDR3 sequence: CASSERTDQPQHF. For the CDR3, the DNA is TGCGCCAGCAGCGAAAGAACCGATCAGCCCCAGCATTTT.